Following are 14 T cell receptor beta chains from one sample sequenced in a study of T cell changes during pregnancy in multiple sclerosis. Using immunoSEQ multiplex PCR, the repertoire was profiled, and TCRdb retains in-frame clones only, with some absent. The data contain approximately 20,000 clones, around 89% of them singletons. The sequencing used CD8+ T cells from peripheral blood mononuclear cells, collected in the second trimester of pregnancy. The source of these receptors is a female donor in good health, enrolled as a control in a pregnancy study.

The chain is built from TRBV7-9 and TRBJ2-2; no reliable D call. The germline gives CDR1 SEHNR, CDR2 FQNEAQ (reference sequence). The CDR3 spans 13 residues. The V end lost 4 bases, the J end lost 1 base, and 4 bases lay between the germline ends. The CDR3 here is CASSSLNTGELFF. The DNA of the CDR3 is TGTGCCAGCAGCTCCTTGAACACCGGGGAGCTGTTTTTT.

In the case of this clone: The junction and the germline gene differ at one end; a read error may be behind it. The chain combines TRBV7-7 with TRBJ2-1, with 10 bases matching TRBD2. The CDR3 covers 15 residues. Germline-derived CDR1 and CDR2 are SSHAT and FNYEAQ (reference sequence). The CDR3 loop is CASSLGTSAENEQFF. In nucleotides, the CDR3 is TGTGCTAGCAGCTTAGGGACTAGCGCGGAGAATGAGCAGTTCTTC.

The chain couples TRBV6-1 to TRBJ2-3, with D possibly matching TRBD1 (6 bases). Per the germline V gene, CDR1 is MNHNS and CDR2 is SASEGT. The V and J ends lost 7 bases and 5 bases respectively, with 13 bases between them. The length of the CDR3 is 13 residues. CDR3 nucleotides: TGTGCCAGCATAGGACAGCCTTTAGATACGCAGTATTTT. Translating gives CASIGQPLDTQYF.

This clone was counted between two and nine times. The rearrangement joins TRBV29-1 to TRBJ2-1; TRBD2 matches 8 bases. V was clipped by 3 bases and J by 2 bases; unmatched bases: 6. This CDR3 is built from 15 residues. The germline V gene has CDR1 SQVTM and CDR2 ANQGSEA. CDR3 sequence reads: CSVEASGLTYNEQFF. In DNA form, the CDR3 reads TGCAGCGTTGAGGCTAGCGGGCTGACCTACAATGAGCAGTTCTTC.

This clone was observed a single time. The chain carries TRBV28 and TRBJ1-5; D might be TRBD1 (6 bases). V lost 3 bases to trimming and J lost 7 bases, with 13 bases between them. This CDR3 spans 14 amino acids. Germline CDR1 reads MDHEN; CDR2 reads SYDVKM. The CDR3: CASSLGGAGQPQHF. CDR3 sequence (DNA): TGTGCCAGCAGTTTGGGGGGGGCCGGCCAGCCCCAGCATTTT.

This chain joins TRBV6-1 and TRBJ2-7; 9 bases align to TRBD1. V shed 3 bases and J 6 bases; nucleotides not matched to a gene: 9. This CDR3 has 15 amino acids. Germline V gene data show CDR1 as MNHNS and CDR2 as SASEGT. The CDR3 DNA follows: TGTGCCAGCAGTGAGGGGACAGGGAATTCTGGCGAGCAGTACTTC. Translation: CASSEGTGNSGEQYF.

J is TRBJ2-1 and V is TRBV6-4; a weak D match, TRBD2 (5 bases). The CDR3 consists of 13 residues. In germline, CDR1 is MRHNA, CDR2 SNTAGT. Trimming cost V 3 bases and J 9 bases, with 12 bases left between them. The chain's CDR3 is CASSEVDSSEQFF. The CDR3, as DNA: TGTGCCAGCAGTGAGGTGGACTCCAGTGAGCAGTTCTTC.

The gene calls are TRBV29-1 and TRBJ2-7; 15 bases align to TRBD2. V gave up 5 bases and J gave up 7 bases; unmatched junction bases: 12. The germline gives CDR1 SQVTM, CDR2 ANQGSEA. The CDR3 sequence is 16 residues long. DNA for the CDR3: TGCAGCGTTCGGACTAGCGGGGGGGCCCTCAGGATAGAGCAGTACTTC. Amino acid sequence: CSVRTSGGALRIEQYF.

The rearrangement joins TRBV19 to TRBJ2-2, with 8 bases that match TRBD2. The germline V gene encodes CDR1 LNHDA and CDR2 SQIVND (reference sequence). V shed 7 bases, J shed 1 base, and the junction held 5 bases outside the gene matches. The CDR3 runs to 15 residues. The CDR3 reads CASKSLAVNTGELFF. DNA for the CDR3: TGTGCCAGTAAATCACTAGCGGTGAACACCGGGGAGCTGTTTTTT.

This clone was counted between two and nine times. V is TRBV5-4 and J is TRBJ1-1; weak D call: TRBD1 (5 bases). The CDR3 has 13 amino acids. The germline V gene encodes CDR1 SGHNT and CDR2 YYREEE (reference sequence). V was pared by 3 bases and J by 7 bases, with 13 bases between. DNA for the CDR3: TGTGCCAGCAGCTACGGGACTTTAGGTGAAGCTTTCTTT. Protein product: CASSYGTLGEAFF. Based on the CDR3 plus reference TRBV5-4 and TRBJ1-1, the full variable domain is ETGVTQSPTHLIKTRGQQVTLRCSSQSGHNTVSWYQQALGQGPQFIFQYYREEENGRGNFPPRFSGLQFPNYSSELNVNALELDDSALYLCASSYGTLGEAFFGQGTRLTVV.

The chain joins TRBV7-2 to TRBJ2-5; tentative D call: TRBD2 (5 bases). Trimming removed 2 bases at V and 5 bases at J, with 12 bases between. The CDR3 runs to 14 residues. Germline lookup yields CDR1 SGHTA and CDR2 FQGNSA. The CDR3: CASSLNGRRETQYF. CDR3 bases: TGTGCCAGCAGCTTAAATGGGAGACGTGAGACCCAGTACTTC.

This chain connects TRBV28 to TRBJ2-1; 9 bases align to TRBD1. The CDR3 contains 15 residues. Trimming at V came to 3 bases and at J to 3 bases, leaving 3 bases not matched to a gene. Germline V gene data show CDR1 as MDHEN and CDR2 as SYDVKM. CDR3 sequence reads: CASSFRTGDYNEQFF. The DNA for the CDR3 is TGTGCCAGCAGTTTTCGGACAGGGGACTACAATGAGCAGTTCTTC. Full variable domain (outside the CDR3, taken from reference TRBV28 and TRBJ2-1): DVKVTQSSRYLVKRTGEKVFLECVQDMDHENMFWYRQDPGLGLRLIYFSYDVKMKEKGDIPEGYSVSREKKERFSLILESASTNQTSMYLCASSFRTGDYNEQFFGPGTRLTVL.

The V and J genes are TRBV5-6 and TRBJ2-1, with TRBD2 matching 8 bases. Germline-derived CDR1 and CDR2 are SGHDT and YYEEEE. The CDR3 contains 16 residues. Losses at the gene ends were 2 bases for V and 4 bases for J; bases not matched to a gene: 8. Here the CDR3 DNA reads TGTGCCAGCAGCTTTTGGATGGCGGGAGGATACAATGAGCAGTTCTTC. This translates into CASSFWMAGGYNEQFF.

This clone was counted between two and nine times. In the same sample, other DNA sequences code for this CDR3. The rearrangement uses TRBV6-1 and TRBJ2-7; perhaps TRBD2 as D (7 bases). V was cut by 4 bases and J by 0 bases, with 10 bases left in between. Germline V lookup: CDR1 MNHNS, CDR2 SASEGT. The CDR3 length is 14 residues. CDR3 loop: CASSGRGASYEQYF. CDR3 bases: TGTGCCAGCAGTGGACGGGGGGCCTCCTACGAGCAGTACTTC.